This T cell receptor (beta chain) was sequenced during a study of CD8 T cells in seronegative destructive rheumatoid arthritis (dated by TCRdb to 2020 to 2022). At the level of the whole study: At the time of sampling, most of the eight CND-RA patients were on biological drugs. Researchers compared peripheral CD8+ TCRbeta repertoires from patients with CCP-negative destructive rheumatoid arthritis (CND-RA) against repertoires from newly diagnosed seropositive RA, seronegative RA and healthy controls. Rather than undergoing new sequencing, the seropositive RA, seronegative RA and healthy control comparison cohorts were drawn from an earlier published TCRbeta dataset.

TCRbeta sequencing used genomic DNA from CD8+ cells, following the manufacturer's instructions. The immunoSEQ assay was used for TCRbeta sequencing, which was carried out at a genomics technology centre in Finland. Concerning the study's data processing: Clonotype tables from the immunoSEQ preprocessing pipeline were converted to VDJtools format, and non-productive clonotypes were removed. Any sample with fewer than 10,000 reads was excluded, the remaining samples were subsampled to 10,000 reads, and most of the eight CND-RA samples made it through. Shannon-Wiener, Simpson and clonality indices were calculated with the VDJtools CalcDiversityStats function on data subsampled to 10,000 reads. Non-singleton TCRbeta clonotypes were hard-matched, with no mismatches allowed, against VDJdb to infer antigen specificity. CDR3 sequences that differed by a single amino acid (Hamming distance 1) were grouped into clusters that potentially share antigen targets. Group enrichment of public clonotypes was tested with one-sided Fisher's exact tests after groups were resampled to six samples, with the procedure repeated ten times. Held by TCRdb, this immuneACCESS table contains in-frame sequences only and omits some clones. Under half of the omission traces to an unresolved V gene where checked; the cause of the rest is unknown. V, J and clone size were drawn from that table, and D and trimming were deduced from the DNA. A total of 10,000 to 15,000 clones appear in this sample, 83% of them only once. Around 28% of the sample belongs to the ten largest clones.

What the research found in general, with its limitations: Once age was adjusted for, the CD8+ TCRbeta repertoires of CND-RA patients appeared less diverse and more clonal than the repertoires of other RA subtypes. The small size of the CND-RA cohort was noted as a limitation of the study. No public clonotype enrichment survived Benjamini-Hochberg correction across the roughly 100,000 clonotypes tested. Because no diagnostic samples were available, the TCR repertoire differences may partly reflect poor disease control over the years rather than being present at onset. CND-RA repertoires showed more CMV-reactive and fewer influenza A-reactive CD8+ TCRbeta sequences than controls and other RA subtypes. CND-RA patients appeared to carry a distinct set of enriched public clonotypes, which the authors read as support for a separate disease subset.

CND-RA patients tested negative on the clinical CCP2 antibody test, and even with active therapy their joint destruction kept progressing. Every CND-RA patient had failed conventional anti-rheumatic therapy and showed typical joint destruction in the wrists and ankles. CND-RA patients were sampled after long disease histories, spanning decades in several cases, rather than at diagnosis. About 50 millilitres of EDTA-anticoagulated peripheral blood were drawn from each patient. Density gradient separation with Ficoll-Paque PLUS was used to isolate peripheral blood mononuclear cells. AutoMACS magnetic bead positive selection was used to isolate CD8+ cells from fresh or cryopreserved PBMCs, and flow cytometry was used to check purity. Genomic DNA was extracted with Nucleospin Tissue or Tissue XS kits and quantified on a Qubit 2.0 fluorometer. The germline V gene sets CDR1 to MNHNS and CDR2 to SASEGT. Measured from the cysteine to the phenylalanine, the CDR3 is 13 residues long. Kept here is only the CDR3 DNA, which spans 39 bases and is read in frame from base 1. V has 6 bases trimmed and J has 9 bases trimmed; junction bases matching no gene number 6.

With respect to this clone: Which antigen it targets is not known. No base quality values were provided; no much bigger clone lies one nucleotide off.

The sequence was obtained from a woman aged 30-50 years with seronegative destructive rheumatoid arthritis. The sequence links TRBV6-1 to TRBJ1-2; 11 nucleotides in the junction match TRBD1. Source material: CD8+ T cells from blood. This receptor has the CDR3 CASSDWTGGSYTF. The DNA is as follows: TGTGCCAGCAGCGATTGGACAGGGGGCAGCTACACCTTC.